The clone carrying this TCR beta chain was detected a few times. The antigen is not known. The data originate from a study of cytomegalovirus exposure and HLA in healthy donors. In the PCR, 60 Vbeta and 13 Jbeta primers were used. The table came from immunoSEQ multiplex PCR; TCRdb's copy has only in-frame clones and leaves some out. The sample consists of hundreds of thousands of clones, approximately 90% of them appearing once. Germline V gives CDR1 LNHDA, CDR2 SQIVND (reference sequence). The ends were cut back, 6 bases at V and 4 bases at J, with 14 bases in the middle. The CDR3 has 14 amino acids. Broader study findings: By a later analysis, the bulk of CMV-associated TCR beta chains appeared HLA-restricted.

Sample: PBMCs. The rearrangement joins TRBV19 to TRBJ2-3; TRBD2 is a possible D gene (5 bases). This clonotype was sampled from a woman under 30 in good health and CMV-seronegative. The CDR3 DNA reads TGTGCCAGTAGCCATCGGGAAGCGCCAGATACGCAGTATTTT. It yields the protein CASSHREAPDTQYF.